The TCR beta chain described here comes from a study of T cell responses to AZD1222 COVID-19 vaccine. Trimming removed 5 bases at V and 2 bases at J, with 13 bases between. The V gene's germline CDR1 is SEHNR and CDR2 FQNEAQ (reference sequence). There are 15 residues in the CDR3. The method was immunoSEQ multiplex PCR; TCRdb's version includes in-frame clones alone and lacks a portion of them. The repertoire has around 140,000 clones, about nine tenths of them found once; the top ten carry around 22%. The study's findings and limits: Regions left unmutated in variants are reportedly the target of nearly half of spike-specific TCRs. Along spike, vaccine-associated CD4 TCRs were found throughout, with dominance at 160-218 and 743-854. White British donors predominated, females outnumbered males, and clonal diversity was possibly underestimated.

Details on this clone: Its antigen is not known.

The gene calls are TRBV7-9 and TRBJ1-5; possible D gene TRBD1, 5 bases. Here the sequenced sample was peripheral blood, taken on day 0 of AZD1222 vaccination. The origin of this receptor is an adult in good health. The CDR3 region is CASSPGTSGNQPQHF. DNA for the CDR3: TGTGCCAGCAGCCCCGGGACCTCAGGCAATCAGCCCCAGCATTTT.